These T cell receptor beta chains were read from a single sample in a study of blood T cell repertoires in COVID-19. Measured with immunoSEQ multiplex PCR; TCRdb has only the in-frame clones, and not every one. The sample yields 200,000 to 300,000 clones, about nine tenths seen once. Sequencing was done on a sample of PBMCs or T cells enriched from blood (not recorded which). The receptor set was obtained from a woman aged 25 to 39 with acute COVID-19. The CDR3 runs from the conserved cysteine through the conserved F or W. The order of the fields is V gene, J gene, clone size, D gene, CDR3 DNA, CDR3 protein. The D gene is left open where the match is weak. Size values are once, few and many counts, or a class for expanded clones, and some rows have none.

v_call: TRBV5-1; j_call: TRBJ1-1; clone_size: -; d_call: TRBD1; cdr3_nt: TGCGCCAGCAGCTTTGACAGGGCTCAGGGTGAAGCTTTCTTT; cdr3_aa: CASSFDRAQGEAFF
v_call: TRBV4-3; j_call: TRBJ2-2; clone_size: -; d_call: -; cdr3_nt: TGCGCCAGCAGCCAACTCGGGTCCTCGAACACCGGGGAGCTGTTTTTT; cdr3_aa: CASSQLGSSNTGELFF
v_call: TRBV10-3; j_call: TRBJ1-5; clone_size: -; d_call: TRBD1; cdr3_nt: TGTGCCATCAGTGAGGGGCCACACAGGGGTGGCAATCAGCCCCAGCATTTT; cdr3_aa: CAISEGPHRGGNQPQHF
v_call: TRBV2; j_call: TRBJ1-3; clone_size: once; d_call: -; cdr3_nt: TGTGCCAGCAAGCAGGGCAGCTCTGGAAACACCATATATTTT; cdr3_aa: CASKQGSSGNTIYF
v_call: TRBV5-1; j_call: TRBJ2-5; clone_size: once; d_call: -; cdr3_nt: TGCGCCAGCAGCCCATCGGGGACACTCAGTGGGGAGACCCAGTACTTC; cdr3_aa: CASSPSGTLSGETQYF
v_call: TRBV2; j_call: TRBJ1-5; clone_size: -; d_call: TRBD1; cdr3_nt: TGTGCCAGCAGAGAGACAGGGAGCTCCAATCAGCCCCAGCATTTT; cdr3_aa: CASRETGSSNQPQHF
v_call: TRBV4-1; j_call: TRBJ2-7; clone_size: -; d_call: -; cdr3_nt: TGCGCCAGCAGCCACTCGACAGGTCTACTTTACGAGCAGTACTTC; cdr3_aa: CASSHSTGLLYEQYF
v_call: TRBV6-5; j_call: TRBJ2-4; clone_size: -; d_call: TRBD1; cdr3_nt: TGTGCCAGCAGTTTCGCTCCGGGACAGGGAAACATTCAGTACTTC; cdr3_aa: CASSFAPGQGNIQYF
v_call: TRBV7-2; j_call: TRBJ2-1; clone_size: -; d_call: TRBD2; cdr3_nt: TGTGCCAGCAGCTTAGCTAGCGGGGGGGCCTACAATGAGCAGTTCTTC; cdr3_aa: CASSLASGGAYNEQFF
v_call: TRBV7-3; j_call: TRBJ2-1; clone_size: -; d_call: TRBD2; cdr3_nt: TGTGCCAGCAGCCCATTAGGGAGTCCTAGCGGGGGGGACAATGAGCAGTTCTTC; cdr3_aa: CASSPLGSPSGGDNEQFF
v_call: TRBV3-1/TRBV3-2; j_call: TRBJ2-1; clone_size: -; d_call: -; cdr3_nt: TGTGCCAGCAGCCAAGGGGCTGCGGGGGCAGGTCCCGACTCACGGTTCTTC; cdr3_aa: CASSQGAAGAGPDSRFF
v_call: TRBV6-8; j_call: TRBJ1-5; clone_size: -; d_call: -; cdr3_nt: TGTGCCAGCAGGTCAACCCCGCGCCGGCCCCAGCATTTT; cdr3_aa: CASRSTPRRPQHF
v_call: TRBV28; j_call: TRBJ1-2; clone_size: -; d_call: TRBD1; cdr3_nt: TGTGCCAGCAGCGGACAGGCACCCCCCTATGGCTACACCTTC; cdr3_aa: CASSGQAPPYGYTF
v_call: TRBV28; j_call: TRBJ1-2; clone_size: -; d_call: TRBD1; cdr3_nt: TGTGCCAGCAGGGGACAGGGGCGCCCCTATGGCTACACCTTC; cdr3_aa: CASRGQGRPYGYTF
v_call: TRBV3-1/TRBV3-2; j_call: TRBJ1-2; clone_size: -; d_call: TRBD1; cdr3_nt: TGTGCCTCCGGGCAGGACAGGGGCAATGGCTACACCTTC; cdr3_aa: CASGQDRGNGYTF
v_call: TRBV19; j_call: TRBJ1-1; clone_size: -; d_call: -; cdr3_nt: TGTGCCAGTAGTACCTTCCGGGGGGGGAACACTGAAGCTTTCTTT; cdr3_aa: CASSTFRGGNTEAFF
v_call: TRBV30; j_call: TRBJ1-1; clone_size: -; d_call: -; cdr3_nt: TGTGCCTGGAGTTTCCCGAAGGGAGTGAACACTGAAGCTTTCTTT; cdr3_aa: CAWSFPKGVNTEAFF
v_call: TRBV30; j_call: TRBJ2-7; clone_size: few; d_call: TRBD2; cdr3_nt: TGTGCCTGGAGTCTAGCGGGGTTCTACGAGCAGTACTTC; cdr3_aa: CAWSLAGFYEQYF
v_call: TRBV28; j_call: TRBJ1-4; clone_size: -; d_call: TRBD1; cdr3_nt: TGTGCCAGCTCAGAGCAGGGGGCTAGCGAAAAACTGTTTTTT; cdr3_aa: CASSEQGASEKLFF
v_call: TRBV21-1; j_call: TRBJ1-3; clone_size: -; d_call: -; cdr3_nt: TGTGCCAGCAGCAAAGAGGAGGTTTTCTCTGGAAACACCATATATTTT; cdr3_aa: CASSKEEVFSGNTIYF
v_call: TRBV5-1; j_call: TRBJ1-1; clone_size: -; d_call: -; cdr3_nt: TGCGCCAGCAGCCCCCCATTGCGGGGAACGAACACTGAAGCTTTCTTT; cdr3_aa: CASSPPLRGTNTEAFF
v_call: TRBV4-3; j_call: TRBJ1-4; clone_size: -; d_call: -; cdr3_nt: TGCGCCAGCAGCCAGGGGAGTGGAGGAAACTATGAAAAACTGTTTTTT; cdr3_aa: CASSQGSGGNYEKLFF
v_call: TRBV10-3; j_call: TRBJ2-2; clone_size: -; d_call: -; cdr3_nt: TGTGCCATCAGTGAGTTTCCCGGCATGGGCGGGAAGCTGTTTTTT; cdr3_aa: CAISEFPGMGGKLFF
v_call: TRBV7-9; j_call: TRBJ1-3; clone_size: -; d_call: -; cdr3_nt: TGTGCCAGCAGCGTCGGGACTGACTCTGGAAACACCATATATTTT; cdr3_aa: CASSVGTDSGNTIYF
v_call: TRBV5-1; j_call: TRBJ1-1; clone_size: -; d_call: -; cdr3_nt: TGCGCCAGCAGCTCCTCCTACTCGAACACTGAAGCTTTCTTT; cdr3_aa: CASSSSYSNTEAFF
v_call: TRBV5-6; j_call: TRBJ2-7; clone_size: -; d_call: -; cdr3_nt: TGTGCCAGCAGCTTGGGAGCAATACGCTACGAGCAGTACTTC; cdr3_aa: CASSLGAIRYEQYF
v_call: TRBV12-3/TRBV12-4; j_call: TRBJ1-1; clone_size: -; d_call: -; cdr3_nt: TGTGCCAGCAGTTTAGTACGGGGGACTGAAGCTTTCTTT; cdr3_aa: CASSLVRGTEAFF
v_call: TRBV19; j_call: TRBJ1-2; clone_size: few; d_call: TRBD1; cdr3_nt: TGTGCCAGTAGTGCCCAGACAGGGGATGGCTACACCTTC; cdr3_aa: CASSAQTGDGYTF
v_call: TRBV24-1; j_call: TRBJ2-1; clone_size: -; d_call: -; cdr3_nt: TGTGCCACCAGTGATCCCAGGGGGGATGAGCAGTTCTTC; cdr3_aa: CATSDPRGDEQFF
v_call: TRBV27; j_call: TRBJ2-7; clone_size: -; d_call: TRBD2; cdr3_nt: TGTGCCAGCAGTTTCCAATCGGGGGGGACCTACGAGCAGTACTTC; cdr3_aa: CASSFQSGGTYEQYF
v_call: TRBV6-5; j_call: TRBJ1-6; clone_size: -; d_call: TRBD1; cdr3_nt: TGTGCCAGCAGAGGACAGGAAAATTCACCCCTCCACTTT; cdr3_aa: CASRGQENSPLHF
v_call: TRBV5-1; j_call: TRBJ2-7; clone_size: -; d_call: TRBD1; cdr3_nt: TGCGCCAGCAGCTTATTACAGGGGGCCTACGAGCAGTACTTC; cdr3_aa: CASSLLQGAYEQYF
v_call: TRBV28; j_call: TRBJ1-5; clone_size: -; d_call: -; cdr3_nt: TGTGCCAGCTTTAGGGGGACCAGGGACAATCAGCCCCAGCATTTT; cdr3_aa: CASFRGTRDNQPQHF
v_call: TRBV7-2; j_call: TRBJ2-4; clone_size: -; d_call: -; cdr3_nt: TGTGCCAGCAGCTCACAGGGTTTCGACATTCAGTACTTC; cdr3_aa: CASSSQGFDIQYF
v_call: TRBV5-1; j_call: TRBJ1-4; clone_size: few; d_call: -; cdr3_nt: TGCGCCAGCAGCTTGATTAGTCCCGGTTCCAATGAAAAACTGTTTTTT; cdr3_aa: CASSLISPGSNEKLFF
v_call: TRBV6-2/TRBV6-3; j_call: TRBJ2-5; clone_size: few; d_call: TRBD2; cdr3_nt: TGTGCCAGCAGTTCGGTAGCGGGGGGGATGTTCGGAGAGACCCAGTACTTC; cdr3_aa: CASSSVAGGMFGETQYF
v_call: TRBV28; j_call: TRBJ2-1; clone_size: once; d_call: TRBD2; cdr3_nt: TGTGCCAGCAGCCTCCAGCGGGGGGGCTTAGATGAGCAGTTCTTC; cdr3_aa: CASSLQRGGLDEQFF
v_call: TRBV12-3/TRBV12-4; j_call: TRBJ2-7; clone_size: few; d_call: -; cdr3_nt: TGTGCCAGCAGGCGGGACAGTTCTGGCGAGCAGTACTTC; cdr3_aa: CASRRDSSGEQYF
v_call: TRBV30; j_call: TRBJ1-2; clone_size: -; d_call: -; cdr3_nt: TGTGCCTGGTCGCGGGGTCGTAACTATGGCTACACCTTC; cdr3_aa: CAWSRGRNYGYTF
v_call: TRBV30; j_call: TRBJ1-6; clone_size: -; d_call: TRBD1; cdr3_nt: TGTGCCTGGACCCCGGGACAGGTTAATTCACCCCTCCACTTT; cdr3_aa: CAWTPGQVNSPLHF
v_call: TRBV6-1; j_call: TRBJ2-7; clone_size: -; d_call: TRBD1; cdr3_nt: TGTGCCAGCAGTGAACCCGAGGGGGCGGACGAGCAGTACTTC; cdr3_aa: CASSEPEGADEQYF
v_call: TRBV9; j_call: TRBJ2-2; clone_size: many; d_call: TRBD2; cdr3_nt: TGTGCCAGCAGCATTAGCGGGGGGGCCTCCGGGGAGCTGTTTTTT; cdr3_aa: CASSISGGASGELFF
v_call: TRBV7-6; j_call: TRBJ2-5; clone_size: -; d_call: -; cdr3_nt: TGTGCCAGCAGCTTAGACCGGGAGACCCAGTACTTC; cdr3_aa: CASSLDRETQYF
v_call: TRBV16; j_call: TRBJ1-1; clone_size: few; d_call: -; cdr3_nt: TGTGCCAGCAGCCTTTTTCAGGGGACGAACACTGAAGCTTTCTTT; cdr3_aa: CASSLFQGTNTEAFF
v_call: TRBV20-1; j_call: TRBJ1-1; clone_size: -; d_call: -; cdr3_nt: TGCAGTGCTGAGAGGGAGGCTGAAGCTTTCTTT; cdr3_aa: CSAEREAEAFF
v_call: TRBV12-3/TRBV12-4; j_call: TRBJ1-5; clone_size: -; d_call: TRBD1; cdr3_nt: TGTGCCAGCAGTCTTGACAGGGCGAAGCCCCAGCATTTT; cdr3_aa: CASSLDRAKPQHF
v_call: TRBV5-6; j_call: TRBJ2-3; clone_size: -; d_call: -; cdr3_nt: TGTGCCAGCAGCTCGCAGGGTGATACGCAGTATTTT; cdr3_aa: CASSSQGDTQYF
v_call: TRBV11-2; j_call: TRBJ1-5; clone_size: -; d_call: TRBD1; cdr3_nt: TGTGCCAGCAGCTCAGGACAGGGAGACAATCAGCCCCAGCATTTT; cdr3_aa: CASSSGQGDNQPQHF
v_call: TRBV24-1; j_call: TRBJ2-1; clone_size: -; d_call: TRBD1; cdr3_nt: TGTGCCACCAGTGATAGGTCCCGGGACAGGGGGTCCTACAATGAGCAGTTCTTC; cdr3_aa: CATSDRSRDRGSYNEQFF
v_call: TRBV27; j_call: TRBJ1-2; clone_size: few; d_call: TRBD1; cdr3_nt: TGTGCCAGCAGTTTCCGGGACAGGGGAAGAAGTGGCTACACCTTC; cdr3_aa: CASSFRDRGRSGYTF
v_call: TRBV5-1; j_call: TRBJ1-2; clone_size: -; d_call: TRBD1; cdr3_nt: TGCGCCAGCAGCCTGGGGACAGGGGAAGGATATGGCTACACCTTC; cdr3_aa: CASSLGTGEGYGYTF
v_call: TRBV5-4; j_call: TRBJ2-1; clone_size: -; d_call: TRBD2; cdr3_nt: TGTGCCAGCAGCCCCGGACTAGCGGCTTACAATGAGCAGTTCTTC; cdr3_aa: CASSPGLAAYNEQFF
v_call: TRBV29-1; j_call: TRBJ2-5; clone_size: few; d_call: TRBD1; cdr3_nt: TGCAGCGTGGGGGTGGGACAGGGGTCCCAAGAGACCCAGTACTTC; cdr3_aa: CSVGVGQGSQETQYF
v_call: TRBV7-9; j_call: TRBJ2-7; clone_size: -; d_call: -; cdr3_nt: TGTGCCAGCAGCCCTACGAGCGAGCAGTACTTC; cdr3_aa: CASSPTSEQYF
v_call: TRBV7-9; j_call: TRBJ1-2; clone_size: -; d_call: -; cdr3_nt: TGTGCCAGCAGCCCCGTAACAGGGAACTATGGCTACACCTTC; cdr3_aa: CASSPVTGNYGYTF